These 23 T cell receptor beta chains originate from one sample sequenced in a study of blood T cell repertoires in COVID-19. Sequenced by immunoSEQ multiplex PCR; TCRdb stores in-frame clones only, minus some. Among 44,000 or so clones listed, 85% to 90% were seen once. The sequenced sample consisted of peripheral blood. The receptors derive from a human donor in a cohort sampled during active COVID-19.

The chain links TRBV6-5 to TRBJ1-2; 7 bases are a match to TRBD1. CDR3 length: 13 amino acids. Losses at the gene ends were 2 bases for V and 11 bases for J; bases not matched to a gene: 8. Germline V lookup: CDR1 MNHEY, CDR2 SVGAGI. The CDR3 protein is CASSYRTGERYTF. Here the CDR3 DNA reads TGTGCCAGCAGTTACCGGACAGGTGAACGGTACACCTTC.

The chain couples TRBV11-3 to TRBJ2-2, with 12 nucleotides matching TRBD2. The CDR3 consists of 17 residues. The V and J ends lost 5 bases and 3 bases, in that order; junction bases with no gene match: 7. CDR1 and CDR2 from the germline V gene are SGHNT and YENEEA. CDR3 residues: CASSRGLAGSDTGELFF. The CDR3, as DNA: TGTGCCAGCAGCCGAGGACTAGCGGGGTCGGACACCGGGGAGCTGTTTTTT.

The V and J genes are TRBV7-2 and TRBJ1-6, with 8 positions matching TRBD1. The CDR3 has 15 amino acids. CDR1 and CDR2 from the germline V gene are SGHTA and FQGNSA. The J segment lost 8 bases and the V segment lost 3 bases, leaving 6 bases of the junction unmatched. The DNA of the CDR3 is TGTGCCAGCAGCTTTGGACAGGGCAGGGATTCACCCCTCCACTTT. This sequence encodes CASSFGQGRDSPLHF. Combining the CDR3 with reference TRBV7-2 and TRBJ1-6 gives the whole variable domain GAGVSQSPSNKVTEKGKDVELRCDPISGHTALYWYRQSLGQGLEFLIYFQGNSAPDKSGLPSDRFSAERTGGSVSTLTIQRTQQEDSAVYLCASSFGQGRDSPLHFGNGTRLTVT.

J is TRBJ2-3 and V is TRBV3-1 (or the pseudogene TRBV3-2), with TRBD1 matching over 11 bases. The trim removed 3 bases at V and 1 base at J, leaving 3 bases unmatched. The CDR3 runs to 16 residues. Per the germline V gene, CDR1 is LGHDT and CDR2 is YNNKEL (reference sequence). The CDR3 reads CASSQTGQGGTDTQYF. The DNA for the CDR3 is TGTGCCAGCAGCCAGACGGGACAGGGGGGCACAGATACGCAGTATTTT.

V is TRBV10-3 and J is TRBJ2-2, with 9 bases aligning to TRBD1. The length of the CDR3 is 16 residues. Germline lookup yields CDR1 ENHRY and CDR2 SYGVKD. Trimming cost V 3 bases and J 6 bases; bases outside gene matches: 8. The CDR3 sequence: CAISEPGQGFAGELFF. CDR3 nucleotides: TGTGCCATCAGTGAACCGGGACAGGGTTTTGCCGGGGAGCTGTTTTTT.

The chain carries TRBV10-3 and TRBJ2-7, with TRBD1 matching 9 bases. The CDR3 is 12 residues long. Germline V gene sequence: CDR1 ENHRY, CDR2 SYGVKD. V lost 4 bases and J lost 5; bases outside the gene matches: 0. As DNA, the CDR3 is TGTGCCATCAGTGGGACAGGGGACGAGCAGTACTTC. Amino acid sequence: CAISGTGDEQYF.

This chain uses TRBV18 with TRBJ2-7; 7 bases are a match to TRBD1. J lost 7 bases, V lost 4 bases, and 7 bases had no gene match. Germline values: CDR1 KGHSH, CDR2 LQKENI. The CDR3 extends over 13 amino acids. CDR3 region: CASSQKQGREQYF. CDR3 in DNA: TGTGCCAGCTCACAAAAACAGGGGCGTGAGCAGTACTTC.

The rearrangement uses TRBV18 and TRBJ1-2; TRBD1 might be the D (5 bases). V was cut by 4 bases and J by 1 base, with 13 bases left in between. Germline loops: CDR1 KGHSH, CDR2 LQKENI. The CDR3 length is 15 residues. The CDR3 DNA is TGTGCCAGCTCACTAGATTGGGGCAGTAACTATGGCTACACCTTC. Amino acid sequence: CASSLDWGSNYGYTF.

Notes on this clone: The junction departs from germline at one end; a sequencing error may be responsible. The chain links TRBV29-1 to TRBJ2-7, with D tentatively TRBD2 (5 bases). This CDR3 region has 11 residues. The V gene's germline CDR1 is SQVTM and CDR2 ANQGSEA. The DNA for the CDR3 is TGCAGCGTTGAAGGGCCGAGGGAGCGGTACTTC. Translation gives CSVEGPRERYF.

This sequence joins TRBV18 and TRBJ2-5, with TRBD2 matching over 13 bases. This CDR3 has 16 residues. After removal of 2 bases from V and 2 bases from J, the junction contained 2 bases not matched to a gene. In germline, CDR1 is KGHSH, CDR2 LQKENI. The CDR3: CASSPGTSGAQETQYF. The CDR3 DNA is TGTGCCAGCTCACCAGGGACTAGCGGGGCTCAAGAGACCCAGTACTTC.

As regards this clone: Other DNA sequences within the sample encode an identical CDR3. This CDR3 is CASSQTGGNQPQHF. DNA for the CDR3: TGCGCCAGCAGCCAGACAGGGGGCAATCAGCCCCAGCATTTT. The chain joins TRBV4-1 to TRBJ1-5, with 8 bases aligning to TRBD1. V lost 3 bases and J lost 2; bases outside the gene matches: 0. There are 14 residues in the CDR3. Germline V gene sequence: CDR1 MGHRA, CDR2 YSYEKL.

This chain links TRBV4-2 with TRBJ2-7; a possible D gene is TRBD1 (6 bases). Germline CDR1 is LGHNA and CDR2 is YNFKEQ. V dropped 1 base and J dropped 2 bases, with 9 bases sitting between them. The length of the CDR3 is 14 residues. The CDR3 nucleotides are TGTGCCAGCAGCCAAGTAGAGGGGGCCTACGAGCAGTACTTC. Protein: CASSQVEGAYEQYF.

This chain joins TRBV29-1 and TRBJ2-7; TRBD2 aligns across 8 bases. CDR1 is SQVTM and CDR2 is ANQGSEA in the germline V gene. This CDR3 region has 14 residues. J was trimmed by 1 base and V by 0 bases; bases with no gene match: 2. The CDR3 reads CSVEERGGSYEQYF. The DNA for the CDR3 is TGCAGCGTTGAAGAACGGGGGGGATCCTACGAGCAGTACTTC.

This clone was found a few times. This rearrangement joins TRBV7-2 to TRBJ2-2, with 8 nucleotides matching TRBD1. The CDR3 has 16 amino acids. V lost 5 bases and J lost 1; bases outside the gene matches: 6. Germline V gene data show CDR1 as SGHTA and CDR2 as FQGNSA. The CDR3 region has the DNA TGTGCCAGCAGCGCACAGGGGGTTCTGAACACCGGGGAGCTGTTTTTT. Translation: CASSAQGVLNTGELFF.

This chain's CDR3 is CASSFGGLGEKLFF. The CDR3 coding sequence is TGCGCCAGCAGCTTCGGAGGGTTGGGGGAAAAACTGTTTTTT. The chain joins TRBV5-1 to TRBJ1-4; D gene uncertain. Germline CDR1 reads SGHRS; CDR2 reads YFSETQ. The length of the CDR3 is 14 residues. V gave up 2 bases and J gave up 8 bases, with 13 bases separating them.

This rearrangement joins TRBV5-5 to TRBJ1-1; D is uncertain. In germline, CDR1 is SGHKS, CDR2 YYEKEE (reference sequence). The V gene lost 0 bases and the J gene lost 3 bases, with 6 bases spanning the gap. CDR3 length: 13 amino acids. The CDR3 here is CASSLVSDTEAFF. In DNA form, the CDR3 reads TGTGCCAGCAGCTTGGTTTCGGACACTGAAGCTTTCTTT.

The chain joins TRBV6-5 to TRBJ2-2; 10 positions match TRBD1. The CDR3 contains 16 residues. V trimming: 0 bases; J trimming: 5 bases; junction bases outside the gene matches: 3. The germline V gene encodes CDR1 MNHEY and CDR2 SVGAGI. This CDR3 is CASSYSADRGTGELFF. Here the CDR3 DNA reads TGTGCCAGCAGTTACTCCGCGGACAGGGGGACCGGGGAGCTGTTTTTT.

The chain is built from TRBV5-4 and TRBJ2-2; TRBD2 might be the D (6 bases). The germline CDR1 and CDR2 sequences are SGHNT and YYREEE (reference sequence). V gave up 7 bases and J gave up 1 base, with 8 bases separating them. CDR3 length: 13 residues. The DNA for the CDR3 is TGTGCCAGCCGCGGGGTGAACACCGGGGAGCTGTTTTTT. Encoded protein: CASRGVNTGELFF.

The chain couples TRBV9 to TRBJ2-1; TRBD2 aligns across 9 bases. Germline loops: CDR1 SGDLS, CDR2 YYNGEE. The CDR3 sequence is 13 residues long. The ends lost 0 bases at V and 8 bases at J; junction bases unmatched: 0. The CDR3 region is CASSVGTSDEQFF. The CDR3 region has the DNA TGTGCCAGCAGCGTAGGGACTAGCGATGAGCAGTTCTTC.

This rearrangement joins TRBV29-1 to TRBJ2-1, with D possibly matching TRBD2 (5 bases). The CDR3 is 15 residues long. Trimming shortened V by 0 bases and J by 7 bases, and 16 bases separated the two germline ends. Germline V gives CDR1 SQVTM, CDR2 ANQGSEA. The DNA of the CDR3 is TGCAGCGTTGAAGATCCTGCAGTCGGGGAAAATGAGCAGTTCTTC. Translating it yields CSVEDPAVGENEQFF.

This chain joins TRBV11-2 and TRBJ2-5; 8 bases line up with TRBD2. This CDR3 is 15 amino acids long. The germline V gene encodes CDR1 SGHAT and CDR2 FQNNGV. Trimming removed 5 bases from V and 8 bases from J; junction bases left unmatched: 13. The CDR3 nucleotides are TGTGCCAGCAGCCTACGTGAGACTAGCGAGGGAACCCAGTACTTC. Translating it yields CASSLRETSEGTQYF.

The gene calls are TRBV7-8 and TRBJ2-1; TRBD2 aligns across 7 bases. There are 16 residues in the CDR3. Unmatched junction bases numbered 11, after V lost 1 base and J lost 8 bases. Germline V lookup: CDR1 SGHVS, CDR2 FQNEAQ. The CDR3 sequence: CASSLGGGTTGHEQFF. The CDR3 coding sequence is TGTGCCAGCAGCTTAGGAGGAGGGACTACGGGCCATGAGCAGTTCTTC.

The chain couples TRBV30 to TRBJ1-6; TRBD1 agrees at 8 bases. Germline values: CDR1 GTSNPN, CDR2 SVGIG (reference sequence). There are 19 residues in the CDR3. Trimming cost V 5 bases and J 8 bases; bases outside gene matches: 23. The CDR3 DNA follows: TGTGCCTGGTATCGCAGCGCTGCCAGGGGGCAACCCGTATATTCACCCCTCCACTTT. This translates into CAWYRSAARGQPVYSPLHF.